The present T cell receptor beta chain was sequenced within a study of vaccination and CD4 T cells after COVID-19. Study outcomes and limitations: Convalescent patients saw a median 86.3% of their reactive clones show up only after vaccination.

Germline loops: CDR1 ENHRY, CDR2 SYGVKD. J gave up 5 bases and V 11 bases, and 15 bases lay outside the gene matches. The CDR3 has 15 residues. Regarding treatment: roughly nine-day PBMC culture with coronavirus spike peptide pools or control peptides (ViraFEST assay). This clonotype was counted only a few times. The antigen remains unidentified. Sequencing of cultured CD4+ T cell DNA used the Oncomine TCR Beta short-read assay. TCRdb re-analysed the PCR reads in MiXCR, keeping a single row per CDR3 protein. The sample contains approximately 4,000 distinct CDR3 sequences, around 16% of which appear only once.

This clonotype was sampled from a human donor who had recovered from COVID-19. Sequenced sample: CD4+ T cells from blood, cultured in vitro. J is TRBJ2-7 and V is TRBV10-3; 10 nucleotides agree with TRBD1. The CDR3 region has the DNA TGTGCCGTCGGGGGACAGGGGAAGGTCAGGGACGAGCAGTACTTC. It codes for CAVGGQGKVRDEQYF.